This T cell receptor beta chain was recovered during a study of cytomegalovirus exposure and HLA in healthy donors. Whole-study results and caveats: Later work found most CMV-associated TCR beta chains apparently HLA-restricted. The presence/absence work took it that sequencing depth was about the same across donors. Several of the most significant clusters were apparently associated with common viral pathogens in a later analysis.

The PCR contained 60 Vbeta and 13 Jbeta primers. Method: immunoSEQ multiplex PCR; TCRdb's copy keeps in-frame clones and lacks some. The sample lists 150,000 to 200,000 clones; approximately 80% were seen once. A remark on this clone: No antigen is known for it.

Trimming pared 2 bases from V and 6 bases from J, leaving 10 bases between. The CDR3 extends over 13 amino acids. Germline values: CDR1 SGHRS, CDR2 YFSETQ. The receptor was isolated from a male donor in good health and CMV-seropositive. Material for sequencing was PBMCs. V and J are TRBV5-1 and TRBJ2-3; maybe TRBD1 (6 bases). CDR3 coding DNA: TGCGCCAGCAGCTTAGGGACATTTGATACGCAGTATTTT. Residues: CASSLGTFDTQYF.